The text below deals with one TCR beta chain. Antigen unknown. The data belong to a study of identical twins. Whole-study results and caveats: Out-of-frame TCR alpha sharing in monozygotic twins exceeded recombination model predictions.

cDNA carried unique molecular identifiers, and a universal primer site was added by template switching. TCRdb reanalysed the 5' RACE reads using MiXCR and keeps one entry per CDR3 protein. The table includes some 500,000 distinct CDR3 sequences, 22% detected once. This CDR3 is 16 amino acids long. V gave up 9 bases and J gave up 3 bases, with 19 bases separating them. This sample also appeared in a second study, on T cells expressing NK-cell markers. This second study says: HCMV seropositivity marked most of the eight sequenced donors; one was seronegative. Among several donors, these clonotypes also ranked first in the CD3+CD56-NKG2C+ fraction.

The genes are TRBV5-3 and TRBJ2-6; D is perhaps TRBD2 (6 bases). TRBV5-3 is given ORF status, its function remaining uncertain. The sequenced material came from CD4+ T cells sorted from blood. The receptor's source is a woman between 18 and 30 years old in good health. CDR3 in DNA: TGTGCCACCGGGAGAAAGGGAACAAGTGGGGCCAACGTCCTGACTTTC. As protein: CATGRKGTSGANVLTF.